The 21 T cell receptor beta chains listed next were all sequenced from one sample in a study of blood T cell repertoires in COVID-19. The repertoire was sequenced with immunoSEQ multiplex PCR; TCRdb's copy has only in-frame clones and lacks some. The data contain some 370,000 clones, 80% to 85% of them singletons. Source material: PBMCs or T cells enriched from blood (not recorded which). These receptors all come from a woman in her fifties or sixties who had recovered from COVID-19.

This CDR3 reads CASSILNTIYF. CDR3 sequence (DNA): TGTGCCAGTAGTATTCTAAACACCATATATTTT. The chain employs TRBV19 and TRBJ1-3; D uncertain. The CDR3 sequence is 11 residues long. CDR1 is LNHDA, CDR2 SQIVND, per germline (reference sequence). The V gene lost 3 bases and the J gene lost 6 bases, with 3 bases spanning the gap.

The rearrangement links TRBV2 to TRBJ2-7, with D uncertain. V lost 4 bases and J 2 bases, leaving 12 bases between the germline ends. The CDR3 runs to 14 residues. Germline CDR1 SNHLY, CDR2 FYNNEI. The CDR3 here is CASSAGILPYEQYF. CDR3 sequence (DNA): TGTGCCAGCAGTGCGGGTATCCTCCCCTACGAGCAGTACTTC.

Regarding this clone: Additional DNA sequences in this sample encode the identical CDR3. The V call is TRBV2, the J call TRBJ1-2; D is uncertain. The V end lost 1 base, the J end lost 4 bases, and 4 bases lay between the germline ends. CDR3 length: 12 amino acids. Germline CDR1 SNHLY, CDR2 FYNNEI. CDR3: CASSEDSYGYTF. The CDR3 DNA sequence: TGTGCCAGCAGTGAAGACAGCTATGGCTACACCTTC. Supplemented by reference TRBV2 and TRBJ1-2, the full variable domain reads EPEVTQTPSHQVTQMGQEVILRCVPISNHLYFYWYRQILGQKVEFLVSFYNNEISEKSEIFDDQFSVERPDGSNFTLKIRSTKLEDSAMYFCASSEDSYGYTFGSGTRLTVV.

The table lists this clone with a count of one. The chain is built from TRBV15 and TRBJ1-2; D not certain. CDR3 length equals 14 residues. Germline-derived CDR1 and CDR2 are LNHNV and YYDKDF (reference sequence). Trimming left V 0 bases short and J 2 bases short, with 7 bases between. The CDR3 here is CATSRDQVNYGYTF. The DNA of the CDR3 is TGTGCCACCAGCAGAGATCAGGTGAACTATGGCTACACCTTC.

This chain links TRBV2 with TRBJ1-6; no clear D. CDR3 length equals 13 residues. The germline V gene has CDR1 SNHLY and CDR2 FYNNEI. V was shortened by 8 bases and J by 10 bases, with 15 bases between the two germline ends. This CDR3 reads CASPGGQMSPLHF. Here the CDR3 DNA reads TGTGCCAGCCCCGGTGGGCAGATGTCACCCCTCCACTTT.

The chain links TRBV7-3 to TRBJ2-2, with TRBD2 as a possible D gene (5 bases). The CDR3 length is 14 residues. In germline, CDR1 is SGHTA, CDR2 FQGTGA. V shed 6 bases and J shed 7 bases, with 15 bases lying between them. The DNA of the CDR3 is TGTGCCAGCAGGTCGGGGATGAGCGGCGGGGAGCTGTTTTTT. Translated: CASRSGMSGGELFF.

The V and J genes are TRBV19 and TRBJ1-1, with a possible D match to TRBD1 (5 bases). Germline values: CDR1 LNHDA, CDR2 SQIVND (reference sequence). The CDR3 consists of 13 residues. Trimming took 5 bases from V and 7 from J, leaving 14 bases between them. CDR3 region: CASSVGRGDEAFF. The CDR3 DNA follows: TGTGCCAGTAGTGTTGGGCGGGGGGATGAAGCTTTCTTT.

The chain is built from TRBV9 and TRBJ2-2; the D gene is possibly TRBD1 (5 bases). The CDR3 is 14 residues long. Germline V gives CDR1 SGDLS, CDR2 YYNGEE. The V end was cut by 0 bases, the J end by 6 bases, with 9 bases between. CDR3 in amino acids: CASSVDPGSGELFF. DNA of the CDR3: TGTGCCAGCAGCGTAGATCCAGGGTCCGGGGAGCTGTTTTTT. The variable domain in full, with the rest retrieved from reference TRBV9 and TRBJ2-2, is DSGVTQTPKHLITATGQRVTLRCSPRSGDLSVYWYQQSLDQGLQFLIQYYNGEERAKGNILERFSAQQFPDLHSELNLSSLELGDSALYFCASSVDPGSGELFFGEGSRLTVL.

The chain carries TRBV14 and TRBJ2-4; D is possibly TRBD1 (5 bases). V lost 0 bases and J lost 3, with 12 bases in between. The CDR3 consists of 16 residues. The germline V gene has CDR1 SGHDN and CDR2 FVKESK. CDR3 loop: CASSQDPGMGKNIQYF. In nucleotides, the CDR3 is TGTGCCAGCAGCCAAGACCCAGGGATGGGCAAAAACATTCAGTACTTC.

The J gene is TRBJ1-1, the V gene TRBV6-5; D call uncertain. This CDR3 contains 14 residues. CDR1 is MNHEY, CDR2 SVGAGI, per germline. The ends were cut back, 2 bases at V and 6 bases at J, with 13 bases in the middle. DNA for the CDR3: TGTGCCAGCAGTTACCCCCCGGAGGTCTCTGAAGCTTTCTTT. Encoded protein: CASSYPPEVSEAFF.

The V call is TRBV5-1, the J call TRBJ1-3, with 8 bases matching TRBD1. There are 18 residues in the CDR3. Germline CDR1 reads SGHRS; CDR2 reads YFSETQ. The V gene end was trimmed by 1 base and the J gene end by 0 bases; junction bases not matched to a gene: 9. CDR3: CASSLFGQGAGSGNTIYF. The CDR3 nucleotides are TGCGCCAGCAGCTTGTTTGGGCAGGGGGCAGGCTCTGGAAACACCATATATTTT.

The rearrangement links TRBV13 to TRBJ1-1; D may be TRBD1 (5 bases). The CDR3 totals 15 residues. The V gene lost 1 base and the J gene lost 1 base, with 10 bases spanning the gap. Germline V gene lookup returns CDR1 PRHDT and CDR2 FYEKMQ (reference sequence). The CDR3 DNA follows: TGTGCCAGCAGCTTAGTGCGGGGCCAGAACACTGAAGCTTTCTTT. Its translation: CASSLVRGQNTEAFF.

The V gene is TRBV7-2, the J gene TRBJ2-7, with D tentatively TRBD2 (5 bases). This CDR3 has 14 amino acids. Trimming took 6 bases from V and 3 from J, leaving 15 bases between them. Germline V gene lookup returns CDR1 SGHTA and CDR2 FQGNSA. CDR3 nucleotides: TGTGCCAGCAGTTTGACCAGCGGAAACTACGAGCAGTACTTC. Translation gives CASSLTSGNYEQYF.

This rearrangement joins TRBV11-2 to TRBJ1-3, with TRBD1 identical over 7 bases. The CDR3 covers 13 residues. V dropped 3 bases and J dropped 5; count of bases not matched to a gene: 1. Germline loops: CDR1 SGHAT, CDR2 FQNNGV. The CDR3 sequence: CASSLTGRNTIYF. CDR3 coding DNA: TGTGCCAGCAGCTTGACAGGGCGAAACACCATATATTTT.

The chain recombines TRBV19 with TRBJ1-5; TRBD1 agrees at 9 bases. The CDR3 length is 16 residues. Germline V CDR1 and CDR2: LNHDA, SQIVND (reference sequence). V was pared by 3 bases and J by 3 bases, with 6 bases of the junction left unmatched. CDR3 DNA: TGTGCCAGTAGTATCTGGACAGGGGCCACCAATCAGCCCCAGCATTTT. Translated, it gives CASSIWTGATNQPQHF.

This clone was counted between two and nine times. The same CDR3 also results from other DNA sequences found in this sample. The chain couples TRBV7-3 to TRBJ1-1; D perhaps matches TRBD1 (6 bases). CDR3 size: 13 residues. With 4 bases removed from V and 7 bases from J, the gap between germline ends came to 13 bases. Germline lookup yields CDR1 SGHTA and CDR2 FQGTGA. This CDR3 is CASSYGTIGEAFF. The CDR3 bases are TGTGCCAGCAGCTATGGGACAATTGGTGAAGCTTTCTTT.

The CDR3 protein is CASSLVALTGRGGNSPLHF. Written as DNA, the CDR3 is TGTGCCAGCAGCTTAGTAGCGCTAACAGGACGCGGGGGGAATTCACCCCTCCACTTT. V and J are TRBV7-2 and TRBJ1-6; D may be TRBD1 (5 bases). Germline values: CDR1 SGHTA, CDR2 FQGNSA. Between the trimmed V and J ends, which lost 1 base and 7 bases, there was a span of 23 bases. This CDR3 spans 19 amino acids.

This sequence joins TRBV6-6 and TRBJ2-3, with 12 nucleotides matching TRBD2. V lost 4 bases and J lost 4; bases outside the gene matches: 6. This CDR3 has 16 residues. Germline-derived CDR1 and CDR2 are MNHNY and SVGAGI (reference sequence). The CDR3 DNA is TGTGCCAGCAGTTTCGGACTAGCGGGACGAGCAGATACGCAGTATTTT. Its translation is CASSFGLAGRADTQYF.

This chain joins TRBV12-3 or TRBV12-4 and TRBJ1-4; no definite D call. The CDR3 spans 12 residues. V lost 3 bases, J lost 8 bases, and 7 bases lay in between. CDR3 residues: CASSFNREKLFF. CDR3 nucleotides: TGTGCCAGCAGTTTTAATCGGGAAAAACTGTTTTTT.

This chain connects TRBV6-5 to TRBJ2-5; 12 bases are a match to TRBD2. Trimming at V came to 6 bases and at J to 4 bases, leaving 6 bases not matched to a gene. Germline V gene sequence: CDR1 MNHEY, CDR2 SVGAGI. The CDR3 extends over 15 amino acids. CDR3 nucleotides: TGTGCCAGCAGCCCGACTAGCGGGAGAAGAGAGACCCAGTACTTC. This translates into CASSPTSGRRETQYF.

This chain links TRBV28 with TRBJ1-5; TRBD1 matches at 7 bases. V lost 6 bases, J lost 2 bases, and 7 bases stayed unmatched. This CDR3 contains 15 residues. The germline gives CDR1 MDHEN, CDR2 SYDVKM. The CDR3 nucleotides are TGTGCCAGCAGCCCCGCCAGGGGGGGCAATCAGCCCCAGCATTTT. Its translation: CASSPARGGNQPQHF.